Listed below are T cell receptor beta chains from one sample, sequenced in a study of blood T cells in healthy people across ages. TCRdb used MiXCR to reprocess the 5' RACE reads, holding one entry per CDR3 protein. The sample lists around 870,000 distinct CDR3 sequences, 29% seen once, with 17% in the top ten. The sample taken for sequencing was blood. These receptor sequences come from a woman aged 80 or over in good health. Each CDR3 is given with its conserved first and last residue. A D gene is named only where the DNA matches it firmly. Clone size is not always given. Where it is, it says once, few, many or a class for expanded clones.

len,abundance,d_gene,j_gene,v_gene,CDR3aa,CDR3nt
14,many,.,TRBJ1-5,TRBV28,CASRYAGSNQPQHF,TGTGCCAGCAGGTACGCAGGGTCCAATCAGCCCCAGCATTTT
15,many,.,TRBJ2-7,TRBV13,CASSLGGREQHQQYF,TGTGCCAGCAGCTTAGGCGGCAGGGAGCAGCATCAGCAGTACTTC
15,few,.,TRBJ1-5,TRBV7-2,CASSLGAWDAQPQHF,TGTGCCAGCAGCTTAGGGGCGTGGGATGCTCAGCCCCAGCATTTT
17,few,.,TRBJ1-5,TRBV30,CAWSVAKGHTSNQPQHF,TGTGCCTGGAGTGTGGCGAAGGGACACACTAGCAATCAGCCCCAGCATTTT
15,.,TRBD2,TRBJ2-7,TRBV28,CASSLVLAGPYEQYF,TGTGCCAGCAGTTTAGTGCTAGCGGGGCCCTACGAGCAGTACTTC
15,.,.,TRBJ1-2,TRBV5-5,CASSLDTILNYGYTF,TGTGCCAGCAGCTTGGACACCATCCTTAACTATGGCTACACCTTC
15,few,.,TRBJ2-5,TRBV7-6,CASSLGAGSGETQYF,TGTGCCAGCAGCTTAGGTGCAGGATCGGGAGAGACCCAGTACTTC
14,.,.,TRBJ2-1,TRBV29-1,CSVEGRVSYNEQFF,TGCAGCGTTGAAGGCAGGGTCTCCTACAATGAGCAGTTCTTC
14,many,TRBD1,TRBJ1-2,TRBV12-3/TRBV12-4,CASSPWTGGFGYTF,TGTGCCAGCAGTCCGTGGACAGGGGGATTTGGCTACACCTTC
14,once,.,TRBJ2-3,TRBV20-1,CSARDSGQGDTQYF,TGCAGTGCTAGAGATTCGGGGCAGGGAGATACGCAGTATTTT
15,many,.,TRBJ2-1,TRBV3-1,CASSQGRGTYNEQFF,TGTGCCAGCAGCCAGGGACGGGGGACCTACAATGAGCAGTTCTTC
14,many,TRBD1,TRBJ2-1,TRBV28,CASSLRQGLNEQFF,TGTGCCAGCAGTTTGCGACAGGGTCTCAATGAGCAGTTCTTC
15,.,TRBD2,TRBJ2-3,TRBV6-5,CASSNSGAFGGTQYF,TGTGCCAGCAGTAACAGCGGGGCCTTTGGGGGTACGCAGTATTTT
17,.,.,TRBJ2-7,TRBV6-2/TRBV6-3,CASSYFRTVAGFYEQYF,TGTGCCAGCAGTTACTTCAGGACAGTGGCAGGGTTCTACGAGCAGTACTTC
15,many,.,TRBJ2-5,TRBV5-1,CASKESGTSQETQYF,TGCGCCAGCAAAGAGTCCGGGACTTCACAAGAGACCCAGTACTTC
16,many,.,TRBJ2-1,TRBV24-1,CATSDLRSNSYNEQFF,TGTGCCACCAGTGATCTAAGATCTAACTCCTACAATGAGCAGTTCTTC
16,many,TRBD2,TRBJ2-7,TRBV5-1,CASSPDRGGGNYEQYF,TGCGCCAGCAGCCCCGACCGTGGGGGGGGAAACTACGAGCAGTACTTC
17,.,.,TRBJ2-1,TRBV4-3,CASSQDIARLTYNGQFF,TGCGCCAGCAGCCAAGATATCGCAAGACTAACCTACAATGGGCAGTTCTTC
15,few,.,TRBJ1-5,TRBV11-2,CASSWGSSSNQPQHF,TGTGCCAGCAGCTGGGGCAGCAGTAGCAATCAGCCCCAGCATTTT
14,.,TRBD2,TRBJ2-1,TRBV9,CASSGGGGRYEQFF,TGTGCCAGCAGCGGAGGCGGGGGGAGGTATGAGCAGTTCTTC
14,many,.,TRBJ2-1,TRBV20-1,CSARTWGGRNEQFF,TGCAGTGCTAGAACGTGGGGGGGCCGCAATGAGCAGTTCTTC
13,.,.,TRBJ1-1,TRBV7-2,CASRWGPTTEAFF,TGTGCCAGCAGGTGGGGGCCGACCACTGAAGCTTTCTTT
18,many,TRBD2,TRBJ2-7,TRBV12-3/TRBV12-4,CASSLATSGGPSSYEQYF,TGTGCCAGCAGTTTAGCGACTAGCGGGGGCCCAAGCTCCTACGAGCAGTACTTC
15,many,.,TRBJ2-2,TRBV11-2,CASSLETGLTGELFF,TGTGCCAGCAGCTTAGAGACAGGACTCACCGGGGAGCTGTTTTTT
18,.,.,TRBJ2-1,TRBV3-1,CASSQDLFGDRACDEQFF,TGTGCCAGCAGTCAAGATTTATTCGGGGATCGCGCTTGCGATGAGCAGTTCTTC
16,many,TRBD1,TRBJ2-7,TRBV7-2,CASSSTYPGQGSEQYF,TGTGCCAGCAGCTCTACTTATCCGGGACAGGGCTCCGAGCAGTACTTC
14,many,.,TRBJ1-4,TRBV7-2,CASSLTVADEKLFF,TGTGCCAGCAGCTTAACAGTGGCGGATGAAAAACTGTTTTTT
15,many,.,TRBJ2-1,TRBV9,CASSGNSGGENEQFF,TGTGCCAGCAGCGGGAATAGCGGTGGAGAGAATGAGCAGTTCTTC
13,many,TRBD1,TRBJ1-2,TRBV7-2,CASSSGQGIGYTF,TGTGCCAGCAGCTCCGGACAGGGAATAGGCTACACCTTC
18,.,.,TRBJ1-6,TRBV5-6,CASSGGLSRASYNSPLHF,TGTGCCAGCAGCGGGGGTCTGTCTAGGGCCTCCTATAATTCACCCCTCCACTTT
14,few,.,TRBJ2-3,TRBV30,CAIPSKWGTDTQYF,TGTGCCATCCCTAGCAAGTGGGGCACAGATACGCAGTATTTT
16,.,TRBD1,TRBJ2-7,TRBV5-8,CASSSQFRTGSNEQYF,TGTGCCAGCAGCTCACAATTTAGGACAGGGAGCAACGAGCAGTACTTC
14,.,.,TRBJ1-1,TRBV30,CAWSVPGLGTEAFF,TGTGCCTGGAGTGTACCGGGGTTGGGTACTGAAGCTTTCTTT
16,many,.,TRBJ2-3,TRBV5-1,CASSSGTPGGPDTQYF,TGCGCCAGCAGCTCGGGGACCCCCGGGGGTCCGGATACGCAGTATTTT
13,.,.,TRBJ1-1,TRBV27,CASSPTGYGEAFF,TGTGCCAGCAGTCCCACAGGGTACGGTGAAGCTTTCTTT
15,many,TRBD2,TRBJ2-7,TRBV12-3/TRBV12-4,CASSFSTSGNYEQYF,TGTGCCAGCAGTTTTTCGACTAGCGGAAACTACGAGCAGTACTTC
12,few,TRBD2,TRBJ2-7,TRBV7-9,CASIGEGGEQYF,TGTGCCAGCATCGGGGAGGGCGGCGAGCAGTACTTC
14,many,TRBD1,TRBJ1-2,TRBV7-2,CASSQRQGNYGYTF,TGTGCCAGCAGCCAGAGACAGGGAAACTATGGCTACACCTTC
15,.,.,TRBJ2-1,TRBV3-1,CASSQDAISSNEQFF,TGTGCCAGCAGCCAAGATGCGATAAGTTCAAATGAGCAGTTCTTC
15,.,.,TRBJ2-2,TRBV5-1,CASSLRDPDTGERFF,TGCGCCAGCAGCCTCAGGGACCCGGACACCGGGGAGCGGTTTTTT
14,.,.,TRBJ2-3,TRBV30,CAWSPGTSTDTQYF,TGTGCCTGGAGTCCCGGGACTAGCACAGATACGCAGTATTTT
15,many,TRBD1,TRBJ1-2,TRBV7-2,CASSLKGTGGDGYTF,TGTGCCAGCAGCTTGAAGGGTACAGGGGGCGATGGCTACACCTTC
16,few,.,TRBJ1-4,TRBV6-2/TRBV6-3,CASSYLVAATNEKLFF,TGTGCCAGCAGTTATTTGGTCGCAGCAACTAATGAAAAACTGTTTTTT
14,few,.,TRBJ1-4,TRBV30,CAWTLQGLNEKLFF,TGTGCCTGGACACTACAGGGCCTTAATGAAAAACTGTTTTTT
15,many,TRBD1,TRBJ1-2,TRBV3-1,CASSLNDRGRSGYTF,TGTGCCAGCAGTTTGAACGACAGGGGGCGAAGTGGCTACACCTTC
13,many,TRBD1,TRBJ2-3,TRBV27,CASRTGWLDTQYF,TGTGCCAGCCGGACAGGGTGGCTAGATACGCAGTATTTT
12,few,.,TRBJ1-1,TRBV2,CASSDRRDEAFF,TGTGCCAGCAGTGATAGGCGAGATGAAGCTTTCTTT
15,.,.,TRBJ2-3,TRBV5-1,CAIPPWKEEADTQYF,TGCGCCATCCCCCCTTGGAAGGAAGAAGCAGATACGCAGTATTTT
13,few,.,TRBJ1-5,TRBV20-1,CSATNRLNQPQHF,TGCAGTGCTACAAACAGGCTCAATCAGCCCCAGCATTTT
14,many,.,TRBJ1-5,TRBV6-5,CASSRTEGNQPQHF,TGTGCCAGCAGTCGGACAGAGGGCAATCAGCCCCAGCATTTT
13,many,.,TRBJ2-3,TRBV6-2/TRBV6-3,CASRTPGTDTQYF,TGTGCCAGCCGGACTCCGGGCACAGATACGCAGTATTTT
15,many,TRBD2,TRBJ2-5,TRBV7-2,CASSQGLDVGETQYF,TGTGCCAGCAGCCAGGGACTAGACGTTGGAGAGACCCAGTACTTC
11,.,.,TRBJ1-1,TRBV28,CASNPGWGAFF,TGTGCCAGCAATCCAGGATGGGGAGCTTTCTTT